A selection of T cell receptor beta chains follows, all from one sample in a study of neurological immune-mediated disorders. TCRdb re-derived calls from the 5' RACE reads in MiXCR, one entry per CDR3 protein. The sample has around 100,000 distinct CDR3 sequences; under 14% are singletons. Sequenced sample: PBMCs. Receptor source: a female donor with HTLV-1-associated myelopathy (HAM/TSP). CDR3s include the opening cysteine and the closing phenylalanine or tryptophan. Each record gives: clone size, V gene, D gene, J gene, CDR3 protein, CDR3 DNA. D genes are given only for firm matches. Only some rows state a clone size, as once, few, many or a class for expanded clones.

many	TRBV5-1	-	TRBJ2-5	CASSLEGTTKGETQYF	TGCGCCAGCAGCTTGGAAGGGACAACTAAGGGGGAGACCCAGTACTTC
many	TRBV12-3/TRBV12-4	-	TRBJ1-5	CASSLGGRDQPQHF	TGTGCCAGCAGTTTAGGTGGGAGGGATCAGCCCCAGCATTTT
-	TRBV5-1	-	TRBJ2-2	CASRETGELFF	TGCGCCAGTCGGGAGACCGGGGAGCTGTTTTTT
many	TRBV20-1	TRBD2	TRBJ2-3	CSAVWRGGSEDTQYF	TGCAGTGCTGTTTGGCGGGGGGGCTCTGAAGATACGCAGTATTTT
-	TRBV5-1	-	TRBJ1-2	CASSVEGGYYCYTF	TGCGCCAGCAGCGTAGAAGGGGGGTACTATTGCTACACCTTC
many	TRBV5-5	-	TRBJ2-5	CASSQISVGDQETQYF	TGTGCCAGCAGCCAGATCTCGGTGGGAGATCAAGAGACCCAGTACTTC
many	TRBV5-1	TRBD2	TRBJ2-1	CASSQVPGLAGVTNEQFF	TGCGCCAGCAGCCAAGTCCCGGGACTAGCGGGGGTCACCAATGAGCAGTTCTTC
many	TRBV12-3/TRBV12-4	TRBD1	TRBJ1-4	CASLEGRQGDYGKLFF	TGTGCCAGTCTAGAAGGGCGACAGGGAGATTACGGGAAACTGTTTTTT
many	TRBV20-1	TRBD1	TRBJ1-4	CSAPDRVTNEKLFF	TGCAGTGCTCCCGACAGGGTAACTAATGAAAAACTGTTTTTT
many	TRBV15	TRBD2	TRBJ2-7	CATSRVRGGAYEQYF	TGTGCCACCAGCCGAGTCCGCGGGGGGGCCTACGAGCAGTACTTC
many	TRBV5-1	TRBD2	TRBJ2-7	CASSGGGTGEQYF	TGCGCCAGCAGCGGGGGAGGGACTGGGGAGCAGTACTTC
-	TRBV6-1	-	TRBJ1-3	CASSETGTRNTIYF	TGTGCCAGCAGTGAAACCGGTACCCGAAACACCATATATTTT
few	TRBV20-1	TRBD2	TRBJ2-7	CSARVRKRGAAYEQYF	TGCAGTGCTAGAGTCCGAAAGCGGGGGGCGGCCTACGAGCAGTACTTC
many	TRBV5-6	-	TRBJ1-4	CASSLAGFDEKLFF	TGTGCCAGCAGCTTGGCTGGGTTTGATGAAAAACTGTTTTTT
-	TRBV5-6	-	TRBJ2-2	CASGIYTGELFF	TGTGCCAGCGGGATTTACACCGGGGAGCTGTTTTTT
many	TRBV6-5	-	TRBJ2-7	CASAPPVRLYEQYF	TGTGCCAGCGCCCCTCCCGTCAGGCTATACGAGCAGTACTTC
-	TRBV5-1	-	TRBJ2-1	CASSLAMGGGPSEQFF	TGCGCCAGCAGCTTGGCAATGGGGGGGGGCCCAAGTGAGCAGTTCTTC
many	TRBV12-3/TRBV12-4	-	TRBJ2-5	CASSLGGITQYF	TGTGCCAGCAGTTTGGGAGGCATTACCCAGTACTTC
-	TRBV4-1	TRBD1	TRBJ2-7	CAISQEESAGGREQYF	TGCGCCATCAGCCAAGAGGAGTCGGCAGGGGGTCGAGAACAGTACTTC
many	TRBV14	-	TRBJ2-6	CASSQAPDSGANVLTF	TGTGCCAGCAGCCAAGCCCCTGACTCGGGGGCCAACGTCCTGACTTTC
many	TRBV5-1	TRBD1	TRBJ1-1	CASSLDRDRTVMNTEAFF	TGCGCCAGCAGCTTGGACCGGGACAGGACCGTCATGAACACTGAAGCTTTCTTT
many	TRBV20-1	-	TRBJ1-1	CSASQDINTEAFF	TGCAGTGCTAGCCAGGACATCAACACTGAAGCTTTCTTT
many	TRBV5-1	TRBD2	TRBJ2-2	CASEAGGPRTGELFF	TGCGCCAGCGAGGCGGGGGGGCCGCGCACCGGGGAGCTGTTTTTT
many	TRBV6-5	-	TRBJ2-2	CASSYSGRVWDTGELFF	TGTGCCAGCAGTTACTCGGGTCGTGTCTGGGACACCGGGGAGCTGTTTTTT
-	TRBV28	-	TRBJ1-1	CASTTGGDGDAEAFF	TGTGCCAGCACGACCGGAGGGGATGGGGACGCTGAAGCTTTCTTT
many	TRBV28	-	TRBJ2-4	CASSLGGGGTVRNIQYF	TGTGCCAGCAGTTTAGGTGGAGGGGGGACAGTAAGAAACATTCAGTACTTC
many	TRBV2	-	TRBJ2-7	CASSKAGALSYEQYF	TGTGCCAGCAGTAAGGCGGGGGCCCTCTCCTACGAGCAGTACTTC
many	TRBV12-3/TRBV12-4	-	TRBJ1-2	CASSPQGTGYTF	TGTGCCAGCAGTCCCCAGGGTACGGGCTACACCTTC
many	TRBV5-1	-	TRBJ1-4	CASRLEMANEKLFF	TGCGCCAGCAGATTGGAGATGGCAAATGAAAAACTGTTTTTT
many	TRBV5-5	TRBD1	TRBJ1-5	CASSQRPGRDRVNQPQHF	TGTGCCAGCAGCCAAAGACCTGGCCGGGACAGGGTTAATCAGCCCCAGCATTTT
many	TRBV5-1	TRBD2	TRBJ2-5	CASSPGTSKETQYF	TGCGCCAGCAGCCCAGGGACTAGTAAGGAGACCCAGTACTTC
many	TRBV12-3/TRBV12-4	-	TRBJ1-4	CARKQCVFEKLFF	TGTGCCAGAAAACAGTGTGTGTTCGAAAAACTGTTTTTT
many	TRBV12-3/TRBV12-4	-	TRBJ2-4	CASSLARGTKNIQYF	TGTGCCAGCAGTTTAGCCAGGGGAACCAAAAACATTCAGTACTTC
-	TRBV5-1	-	TRBJ2-2	CASSFLGAPDGELFF	TGCGCCAGCAGCTTCTTAGGGGCCCCGGACGGGGAGCTGTTTTTT
-	TRBV5-5	TRBD2	TRBJ2-1	CASRVLAGGVNEQFF	TGTGCCAGCAGAGTCCTAGCGGGGGGGGTGAATGAGCAGTTCTTC
many	TRBV2	-	TRBJ2-7	CASSDRAGSYEQYF	TGTGCCAGCAGTGACAGGGCCGGGTCCTACGAGCAGTACTTC
medium-sized	TRBV20-1	-	TRBJ2-7	CSARELLKGTYEQYF	TGCAGTGCTAGAGAACTGCTGAAAGGAACCTACGAGCAGTACTTC
many	TRBV5-1	-	TRBJ2-1	CASRGDFSYNEQFF	TGCGCCAGCAGGGGGGACTTTTCCTACAATGAGCAGTTCTTC
many	TRBV20-1	-	TRBJ1-4	CSARQRGGIDEKLFF	TGCAGTGCTAGACAGAGGGGAGGGATCGATGAAAAACTGTTTTTT
few	TRBV7-2	-	TRBJ2-4	CASSLDPLAKNIQYF	TGTGCCAGCAGCTTAGATCCGCTAGCCAAAAACATTCAGTACTTC
many	TRBV9	-	TRBJ2-1	CASSVREKSYNEQFF	TGTGCCAGCAGCGTAAGGGAAAAGTCCTACAATGAGCAGTTCTTC